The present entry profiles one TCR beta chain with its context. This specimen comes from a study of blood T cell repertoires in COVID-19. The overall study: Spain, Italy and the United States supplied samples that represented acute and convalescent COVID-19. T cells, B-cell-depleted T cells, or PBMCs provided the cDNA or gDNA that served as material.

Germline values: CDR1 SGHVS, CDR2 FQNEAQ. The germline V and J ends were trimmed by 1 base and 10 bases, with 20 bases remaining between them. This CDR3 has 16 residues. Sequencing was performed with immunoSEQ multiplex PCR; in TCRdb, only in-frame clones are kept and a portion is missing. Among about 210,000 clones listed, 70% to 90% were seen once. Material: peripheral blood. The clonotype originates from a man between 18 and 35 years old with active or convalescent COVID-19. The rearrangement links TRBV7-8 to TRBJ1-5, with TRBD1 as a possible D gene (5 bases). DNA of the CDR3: TGTGCCAGCAGCTTAGGCGGGACGACTTCTAATCGACCCCAGCATTTT. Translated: CASSLGGTTSNRPQHF. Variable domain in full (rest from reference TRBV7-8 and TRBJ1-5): GAGVSQSPRYKVAKRGQDVALRCDPISGHVSLFWYQQALGQGPEFLTYFQNEAQLDKSGLPSDRFFAERPEGSVSTLKIQRTQQEDSAVYLCASSLGGTTSNRPQHFGDGTRLSIL.